This passage covers 2 T cell receptor beta chains from one sample sequenced in a study of cytomegalovirus exposure and HLA in healthy donors (dated by TCRdb to 2017 to 2019). The library was prepared using the immunoSEQ multiplex PCR assay. The multiplex PCR relied on a mix of 60 forward primers for TCR Vbeta segments and 13 reverse primers for TCR Jbeta segments. TCRdb obtained this table from immuneACCESS and retained in-frame rearrangements with V and J assigned. These tables miss some clones; where compared with another copy, unresolved V genes account for less than half of the shortfall, and the remainder is unexplained. This sample's table lists 30,000 to 35,000 clones. Around 4.8% of the sample is taken by the ten largest. Sequenced input: PBMCs. The receptor source for this set is a woman aged 40-49 years in good health and CMV-seropositive.

CDR3 sequence (DNA): TGTGCCAGCAGTTACTCGTGGGGGGATCAGCCCCAGCATTTT. As protein: CASSYSWGDQPQHF. The V gene is TRBV6-6, the J gene TRBJ1-5; TRBD1 might be the D (5 bases). The CDR3 extends over 14 amino acids. The V and J ends lost 0 bases and 5 bases respectively, with 8 bases between them. The V gene's germline CDR1 is MNHNY and CDR2 SVGAGI (reference sequence).

V is TRBV27 and J is TRBJ1-2; a weak D match, TRBD1 (6 bases). The CDR3 covers 16 residues. Germline V CDR1 and CDR2: MNHEY, SMNVEV (reference sequence). V was shortened by 6 bases and J by 8 bases, with 25 bases between the two germline ends. CDR3 coding DNA: TGTGCCAGCAGACCCGCGGAGTTCGTACCCAGGGGAGGCTACACCTTC. Protein sequence: CASRPAEFVPRGGYTF.